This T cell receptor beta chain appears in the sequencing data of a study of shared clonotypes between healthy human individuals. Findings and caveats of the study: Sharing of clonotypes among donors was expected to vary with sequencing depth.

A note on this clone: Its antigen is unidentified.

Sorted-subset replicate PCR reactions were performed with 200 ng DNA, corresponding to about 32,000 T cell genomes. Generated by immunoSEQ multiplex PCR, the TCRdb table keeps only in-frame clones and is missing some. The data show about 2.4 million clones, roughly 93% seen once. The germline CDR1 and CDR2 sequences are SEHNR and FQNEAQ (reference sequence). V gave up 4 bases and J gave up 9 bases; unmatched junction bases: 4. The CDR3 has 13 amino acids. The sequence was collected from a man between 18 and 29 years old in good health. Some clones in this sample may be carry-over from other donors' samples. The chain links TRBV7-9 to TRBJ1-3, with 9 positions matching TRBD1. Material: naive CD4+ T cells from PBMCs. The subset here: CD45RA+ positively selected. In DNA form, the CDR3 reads TGTGCCAGCAGCTCACAGGGGGCGAGCACCATATATTTT. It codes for CASSSQGASTIYF. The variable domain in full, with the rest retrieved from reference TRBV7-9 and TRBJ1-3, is DTGVSQNPRHKITKRGQNVTFRCDPISEHNRLYWYRQTLGQGPEFLTYFQNEAQLEKSRLLSDRFSAERPKGSFSTLEIQRTEQGDSAMYLCASSSQGASTIYFGEGSWLTVV.